The entry below gives a single T cell receptor (beta chain) sequence along with its context. The antigen is not known. The data were obtained in a study of cytomegalovirus exposure and HLA in healthy donors. Study-level findings and limits: Cytomegalovirus-associated TCR beta chains were listed, numbering 150 to 200.

The ends were cut back, 5 bases at V and 0 bases at J, with 18 bases in the middle. The length of the CDR3 is 17 residues. Germline CDR1 is MNHEY and CDR2 is SMNVEV (reference sequence). PCR used 60 Vbeta primers and 13 Jbeta primers. Repertoires were generated with immunoSEQ multiplex PCR, while TCRdb's copy carries only in-frame clones and drops some. The sample records 120,000 to 150,000 clones, 82% being singletons. The V and J genes are TRBV27 and TRBJ2-3; maybe TRBD2 (5 bases). The TCR comes from a male donor in good health and CMV-seronegative. Sequencing was carried out using PBMCs. CDR3 amino acids: CASSPPYPAASTDTQYF. CDR3 DNA sequence: TGTGCCAGCAGTCCGCCTTACCCAGCGGCTAGCACAGATACGCAGTATTTT.